This T cell receptor (beta chain) was captured in a study of blood T cell repertoires in COVID-19 (TCRdb year 2020). Some background on the complete study: Collaborator samples came from the United States, Italy and Spain and covered acute and convalescent phases of COVID-19. The prospective study material was composed of cDNA or gDNA derived from T cells, B-cell-depleted T cells, or PBMCs. The dataset comprised deeply sampled blood TCRbeta repertoires from subjects exposed to, actively infected with, or recovered from COVID-19. The repertoires were made available in a free public database intended to serve as a resource for research on the immune response to SARS-CoV-2. Samples were obtained from the ongoing ImmuneRACE study (first 160 participants) and from over 1,000 subjects provided by 6 global collaborators. A de-identified subject ID, COVID-19 status, age in years and sex were almost always included in the sample metadata. Where available, HLA class I and class II types were obtained from metadata supplied by the sample provider rather than from assay-based typing. Results the study describes overall, beyond this receptor: The quantity of clinical and demographic metadata differed by source and by participant and was supplied without curation.

CDR1 and CDR2 are read off the germline V gene as SGHTA and FQGTGA. The CDR3 measures 16 amino acids from cysteine to phenylalanine. Only the CDR3 DNA stays, 48 bases, in frame from base 1. V ends up 5 bases short and J 5 bases short, with an unmatched junction base count of 6. Comment on this clone: The antigen this receptor binds is unknown. Base qualities are not provided; no much larger clone lies one nucleotide away.

TCRbeta CDR3 regions were amplified from genomic DNA by means of the immunoSEQ Assay, a bias-controlled multiplex PCR. As for the authors' bioinformatics: Nucleated cell counts per sample were estimated from amplification of reference gene primers within the assay. To quantify the absolute abundance of each unique TCRbeta CDR3 rearrangement, sequence reads were collapsed and filtered. For each sample, productive Simpson clonality was calculated by taking the square root of Simpson's diversity index across productive rearrangements. The clones in this table, taken by TCRdb from immuneACCESS, are in-frame only. Not every clone is retained; where verified, under half of the shortfall comes from an unresolved V gene, and the cause of the rest is unknown. The D gene and trimming were derived from the DNA, and the V and J assignments and clone size from that table. The table for this sample lists 220,000 or so clones; nearly 90% of them were counted only once. The ten largest clones take up roughly 16% of the sample.

Participants in the prospective study were aged roughly 18 to 100 years, lived in about two dozen United States geographic areas, and enrolled through a virtual design. To assign participants to cohorts, the prospective study relied on clinical history that participants themselves reported in a screening survey and a study questionnaire. Exposed participants had been in contact, within 2 weeks of entering the study, with a person who had a PCR-confirmed or clinician-diagnosed case of COVID-19. In the prospective study, mobile phlebotomists collected whole blood, serum and a nasopharyngeal or oropharyngeal swab from each participant. Participants in the prospective study had the option to provide additional blood draws and questionnaires over an approximately 2-month period. Prospective study blood samples were shipped either frozen or at room temperature before DNA extraction.

The source material was PBMCs or T cells enriched from blood (not recorded which). This TCR was recovered from a man younger than 40 who had been exposed to COVID-19. The rearrangement combines TRBV7-3 with TRBJ2-3, with 14 middle bases fitting TRBD2. The CDR3 corresponds to CASSRTSGGYIDTQYF. The sequenced DNA: TGTGCCAGCAGCCGGACTAGCGGGGGGTACATAGATACGCAGTATTTT.